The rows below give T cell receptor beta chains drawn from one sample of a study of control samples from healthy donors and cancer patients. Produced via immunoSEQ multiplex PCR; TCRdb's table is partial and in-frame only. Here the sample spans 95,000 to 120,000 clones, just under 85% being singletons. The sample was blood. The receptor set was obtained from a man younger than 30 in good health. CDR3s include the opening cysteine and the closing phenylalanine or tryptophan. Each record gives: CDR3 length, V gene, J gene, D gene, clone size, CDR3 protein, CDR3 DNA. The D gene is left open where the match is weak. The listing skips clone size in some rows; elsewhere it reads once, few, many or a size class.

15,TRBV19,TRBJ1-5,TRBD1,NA,CASSPPGQDYQPQHF,TGTGCCAGTAGTCCCCCCGGACAGGATTATCAGCCCCAGCATTTT
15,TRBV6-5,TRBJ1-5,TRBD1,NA,CASSYRGLGNQPQHF,TGTGCCAGCAGTTACAGGGGGCTCGGCAATCAGCCCCAGCATTTT
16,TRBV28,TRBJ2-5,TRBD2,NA,CASSLGLTSGQETQYF,TGTGCCAGCAGTTTAGGTTTGACTAGCGGGCAAGAGACCCAGTACTTC
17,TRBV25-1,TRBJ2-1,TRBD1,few,CASENALGQEKYNEQFF,TGTGCCAGCGAAAACGCCCTCGGACAGGAGAAGTACAATGAGCAGTTCTTC
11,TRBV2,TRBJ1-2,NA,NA,CASLIPDGYTF,TGTGCCAGCTTAATTCCGGATGGCTACACCTTC
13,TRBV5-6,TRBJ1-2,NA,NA,CASSLGTTGGYTF,TGTGCCAGCAGCTTGGGGACTACGGGAGGCTACACCTTC
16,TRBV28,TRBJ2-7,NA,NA,CASTPITGGRVYEQYF,TGTGCCAGCACCCCTATAACGGGGGGCCGAGTATACGAGCAGTACTTC
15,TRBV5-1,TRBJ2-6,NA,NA,CASRGTLSGANVLTF,TGCGCCAGCAGGGGGACACTCTCTGGGGCCAACGTCCTGACTTTC
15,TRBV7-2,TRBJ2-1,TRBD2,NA,CASSLAGGRSNEQFF,TGTGCCAGCAGCCTAGCGGGGGGGCGGTCCAATGAGCAGTTCTTC
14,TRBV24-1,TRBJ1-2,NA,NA,CATSDAGRDYGYTF,TGTGCCACCAGTGATGCCGGGAGGGACTATGGCTACACCTTC
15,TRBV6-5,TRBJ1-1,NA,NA,CASRSPVTGDTEAFF,TGTGCCAGCAGGTCCCCTGTTACGGGGGACACTGAAGCTTTCTTT
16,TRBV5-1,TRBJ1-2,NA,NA,CASSLDVRNANYGYTF,TGCGCCAGCAGCCTGGACGTACGGAATGCTAACTATGGCTACACCTTC
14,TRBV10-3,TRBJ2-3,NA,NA,CAISAPGATDTQYF,TGTGCCATCAGTGCCCCGGGAGCGACAGATACGCAGTATTTT
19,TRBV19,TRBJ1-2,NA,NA,CASSIKGPFIPRQDYGYTF,TGTGCCAGTAGTATCAAAGGCCCCTTTATACCTAGACAGGACTATGGCTACACCTTC
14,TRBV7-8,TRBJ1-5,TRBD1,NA,CASSLNRGNQPQHF,TGTGCCAGCAGCTTAAACAGGGGAAATCAGCCCCAGCATTTT
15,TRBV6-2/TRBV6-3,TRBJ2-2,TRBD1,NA,CASSPDRAHTGELFF,TGTGCCAGCAGCCCTGACAGGGCCCACACCGGGGAGCTGTTTTTT
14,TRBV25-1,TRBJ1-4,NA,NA,CASSDGRGEEKLFF,TGTGCCAGCAGTGATGGCCGGGGAGAGGAAAAACTGTTTTTT
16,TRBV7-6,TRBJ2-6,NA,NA,CASSLVVASGANVLTF,TGTGCCAGCAGCTTAGTGGTAGCCTCTGGGGCCAACGTCCTGACTTTC
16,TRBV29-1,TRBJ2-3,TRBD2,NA,CSVEDRLAGGVDTQYF,TGCAGCGTTGAAGATAGACTAGCGGGGGGTGTAGATACGCAGTATTTT
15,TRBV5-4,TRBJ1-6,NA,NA,CASSLKDRINSPLHF,TGTGCCAGCAGCTTGAAAGACAGAATAAATTCACCCCTCCACTTT
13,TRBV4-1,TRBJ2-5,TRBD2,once,CASSHAGEETQYF,TGCGCCAGCAGCCACGCGGGGGAAGAGACCCAGTACTTC
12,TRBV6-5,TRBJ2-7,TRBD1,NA,CASWNRGLEQYF,TGTGCCAGCTGGAACAGGGGGCTCGAGCAGTACTTC
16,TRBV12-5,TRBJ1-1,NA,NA,CASGLAFTEENTEAFF,TGTGCTAGTGGTTTGGCCTTTACAGAGGAGAACACTGAAGCTTTCTTT
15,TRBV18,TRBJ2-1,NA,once,CASSLTGVGRDEQFF,TGTGCCAGCTCACTCACAGGAGTAGGTAGGGATGAGCAGTTCTTC
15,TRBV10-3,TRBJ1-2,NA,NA,CAISEVGGERDGYTF,TGTGCCATCAGTGAAGTCGGGGGGGAAAGAGATGGCTACACCTTC
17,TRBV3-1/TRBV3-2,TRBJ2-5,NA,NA,CASSHSRRGRYQETQYF,TGTGCCAGCAGCCATTCGAGGAGGGGGCGGTACCAAGAGACCCAGTACTTC
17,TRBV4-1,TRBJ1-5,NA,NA,CASSQDPGRYSNQPQHF,TGCGCCAGCAGCCAAGATCCAGGGCGATATAGCAATCAGCCCCAGCATTTT
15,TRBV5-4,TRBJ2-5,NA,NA,CASKAKGGVQETQYF,TGTGCCAGTAAGGCCAAAGGGGGGGTTCAAGAGACCCAGTACTTC
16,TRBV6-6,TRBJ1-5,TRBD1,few,CASSYSWDRGNQPQHF,TGTGCCAGCAGTTACTCATGGGACAGAGGGAATCAGCCCCAGCATTTT
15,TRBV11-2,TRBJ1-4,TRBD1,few,CASSVDRGVNEKLFF,TGTGCCAGCAGCGTAGACAGGGGCGTAAATGAAAAACTGTTTTTT
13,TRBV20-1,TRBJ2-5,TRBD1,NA,CSASWDRGQTQYF,TGCAGTGCTAGTTGGGACAGGGGCCAGACCCAGTACTTC
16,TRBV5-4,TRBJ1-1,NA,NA,CASSRGGRVEGTEAFF,TGTGCCAGCAGTCGTGGGGGCCGGGTCGAAGGGACTGAAGCTTTCTTT
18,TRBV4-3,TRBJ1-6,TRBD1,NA,CASSQDLRGTGANSPLHF,TGCGCCAGCAGCCAAGATCTTAGAGGGACAGGGGCAAATTCACCCCTCCACTTT
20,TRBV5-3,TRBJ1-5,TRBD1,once,CARSYPEGQGYGYSNQPQHF,TGTGCCAGAAGCTATCCCGAGGGACAGGGGTATGGTTATAGCAATCAGCCCCAGCATTTT
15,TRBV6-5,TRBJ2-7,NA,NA,CASSSTTRGDYEQYF,TGTGCCAGCAGTTCGACGACAAGGGGGGATTACGAGCAGTACTTC
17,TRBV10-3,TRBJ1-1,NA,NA,CAIRPPGGGLLNTEAFF,TGTGCCATCAGGCCCCCGGGGGGCGGCTTACTGAACACTGAAGCTTTCTTT
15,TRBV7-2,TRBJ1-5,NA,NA,CASSLAGIVNQPQHF,TGTGCCAGCAGCTTAGCGGGCATAGTCAATCAGCCCCAGCATTTT
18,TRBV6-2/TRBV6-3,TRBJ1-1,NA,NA,CASSPPVGRVTGDTEAFF,TGTGCCAGCAGTCCGCCGGTGGGCAGGGTTACGGGCGACACTGAAGCTTTCTTT
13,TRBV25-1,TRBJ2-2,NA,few,CASSESGTGELFF,TGTGCCAGCAGTGAATCCGGGACCGGGGAGCTGTTTTTT
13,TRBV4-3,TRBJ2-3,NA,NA,CASSRKRLESQYF,TGCGCCAGCAGCCGTAAAAGACTAGAGAGTCAGTATTTT
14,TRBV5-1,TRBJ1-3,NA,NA,CASSLEVAGNTIYF,TGCGCCAGCAGCCTGGAGGTGGCTGGAAACACCATATATTTT
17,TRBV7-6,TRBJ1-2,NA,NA,CASSPNPPPPGPYGYTF,TGTGCCAGCAGCCCCAACCCTCCCCCCCCCGGCCCGTATGGCTACACCTTC
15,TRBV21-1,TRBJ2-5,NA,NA,CASSKDTGGWETQYF,TGTGCCAGCAGCAAAGATACAGGGGGCTGGGAGACCCAGTACTTC
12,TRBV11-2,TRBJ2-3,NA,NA,CASSFVTDTQYF,TGTGCCAGCAGCTTCGTGACAGATACGCAGTATTTT
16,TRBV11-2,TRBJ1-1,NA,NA,CASSWTSQGASTEAFF,TGTGCCAGCAGCTGGACCTCACAGGGTGCGAGCACTGAAGCTTTCTTT
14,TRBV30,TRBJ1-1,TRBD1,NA,CAWRPTGGDTEAFF,TGTGCCTGGAGGCCGACAGGGGGGGACACTGAAGCTTTCTTT
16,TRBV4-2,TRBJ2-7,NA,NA,CASSQEMGSGSYEQYF,TGTGCCAGCAGCCAAGAAATGGGGTCAGGGTCCTACGAGCAGTACTTC
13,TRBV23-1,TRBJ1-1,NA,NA,CASSHGRGFGAFF,TGCGCCAGCAGTCATGGAAGGGGTTTCGGAGCTTTCTTT
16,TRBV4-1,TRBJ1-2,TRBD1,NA,CASSQSLGTGVYGYTF,TGCGCCAGCAGCCAATCCCTAGGGACAGGGGTTTATGGCTACACCTTC
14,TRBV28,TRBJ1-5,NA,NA,CASSLSSSNQPQHF,TGTGCCAGCAGTTTATCTTCGAGCAATCAGCCCCAGCATTTT
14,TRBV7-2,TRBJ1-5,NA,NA,CASSLERGNQPQHF,TGTGCCAGCAGCTTAGAACGGGGGAACCAGCCCCAGCATTTT
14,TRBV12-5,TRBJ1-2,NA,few,CASALLTRRDGYTF,TGTGCTAGTGCTTTATTAACCCGCAGGGACGGCTACACCTTC
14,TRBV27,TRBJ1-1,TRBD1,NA,CASSFTGGVTEAFF,TGTGCCAGCAGTTTTACAGGGGGCGTTACTGAAGCTTTCTTT
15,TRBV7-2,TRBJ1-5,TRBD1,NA,CASSAQGSHNQPQHF,TGTGCCAGCAGCGCACAGGGGTCGCACAATCAGCCCCAGCATTTT
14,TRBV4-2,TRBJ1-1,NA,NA,CASSHPGLNTEAFF,TGTGCCAGCAGCCATCCTGGATTGAACACTGAAGCTTTCTTT
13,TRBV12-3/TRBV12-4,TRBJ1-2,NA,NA,CASSPQGYYGYTF,TGTGCCAGCAGTCCTCAGGGGTACTATGGCTACACCTTC
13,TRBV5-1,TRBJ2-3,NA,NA,CASSLADGDTQYF,TGCGCCAGCAGCTTAGCGGACGGGGATACGCAGTATTTT
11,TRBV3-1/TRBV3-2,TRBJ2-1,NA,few,CASGYYNEQFF,TGTGCCAGCGGATACTACAATGAGCAGTTCTTC
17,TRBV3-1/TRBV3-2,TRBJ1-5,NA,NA,CASSQDGPGVGFQPQHF,TGTGCCAGCAGCCAAGATGGCCCCGGGGTGGGATTCCAGCCCCAGCATTTT